The T cell receptor beta chain described here comes from a study of T cells in Graves' hyperthyroidism and ophthalmopathy. Trimming shortened V by 0 bases and J by 8 bases, and 18 bases separated the two germline ends. The germline V gene has CDR1 SGHRS and CDR2 YFSETQ. The CDR3 extends over 16 amino acids. Not enrolled were patients with uncontrolled infection, other autoimmune disease, pregnancy or lactation. Using around 10 ml of fresh peripheral blood, PBMCs were prepared. The study, taken as a whole, reports: Within blood appeared most thyroid clonotypes that had expanded above 0.001. A 13 V-J model separated ophthalmopathy from stable hyperthyroidism.

Template material for amplifying TCR beta CDR3 regions consisted of RNA transcripts. First-round RT-PCR targeting the TCR CDR3 was performed with the HTBI primer set. TCRdb itself ran the multiplex PCR reads through MiXCR, one entry per CDR3 protein. In the table there are about 770,000 distinct CDR3 sequences, roughly a sixth of which are singletons. This clonotype has a count of ten or more. The antigen remains undetermined. The sequenced sample consisted of blood. This chain joins TRBV5-1 and TRBJ2-1; D is undetermined. The TCR originated in a woman between 50 and 59 years old with Graves' hyperthyroidism that later progressed to Graves' ophthalmopathy. This CDR3 is CASSLGVPQARYEQFF. CDR3 DNA: TGCGCCAGCAGCTTGGGGGTCCCCCAGGCCCGCTATGAGCAGTTCTTC.